These 2 T cell receptor beta chains were sequenced from one sample in a study of T cells after yellow fever vaccination. TCRdb reanalysed the 5' RACE reads using MiXCR and keeps one entry per CDR3 protein. The sample shows some 350,000 distinct CDR3 sequences, 8.7% of them seen only once. Sequencing used PBMCs, obtained on the day of the first yellow fever vaccination. The receptors derive from a young man who received the YFV17D yellow fever vaccine.

This clonotype was picked up a small number of times. The chain employs TRBV5-1 and TRBJ2-5; D remains ambiguous. Deletions cut 8 bases from V and 4 bases from J, with 3 bases between. CDR3 length: 9 amino acids. CDR1 SGHRS and CDR2 YFSETQ come from the germline V gene. The CDR3 region is CASVETQYF. The CDR3 region has the DNA TGCGCCAGTGTAGAGACCCAGTACTTC.

This clonotype was observed a handful of times. The V gene is TRBV20-1, the J gene TRBJ2-7; unclear D gene. This CDR3 has 13 amino acids. Trimming removed 0 bases at V and 2 bases at J, with 8 bases between. In germline, CDR1 is DFQATT, CDR2 SNEGSKA (reference sequence). The CDR3 DNA follows: TGCAGTGCTAGAGATCCCCGTACCTACGAGCAGTACGTC. Protein sequence: CSARDPRTYEQYV.